Included here is one T cell receptor beta chain sequence, with context. Its antigen is as yet unknown. This sample was taken from a study of T cells after yellow fever vaccination. Points from the study as a whole: Reappearing after the booster were most of the clones from primary vaccination (around 96% CD4, 88% CD8). The bulk population could contribute abundant contaminating clonotypes to FACS-sorted repertoires.

CDR3 length: 15 residues. CDR1 and CDR2 from the germline V gene are MNHNS and SASEGT. V dropped 6 bases and J dropped 4; count of bases not matched to a gene: 12. 5'RACE template switching added a universal primer site and UMIs to TCR cDNA. Each CDR3 protein gets one entry after TCRdb re-called the 5' RACE reads with MiXCR. The table includes about 550,000 distinct CDR3 sequences, 15% to 20% detected once. The source material was PBMCs, sampled 15 days after the yellow fever booster vaccination. The chain carries TRBV6-1 and TRBJ2-7, with TRBD2 matching 7 bases. This sequence was found in a man aged 25 to 40 who received the YFV17D yellow fever vaccine. CDR3: CASSPPGLRAYEQYF. CDR3 sequence (DNA): TGTGCCAGCAGCCCACCGGGACTACGTGCTTACGAGCAGTACTTC.